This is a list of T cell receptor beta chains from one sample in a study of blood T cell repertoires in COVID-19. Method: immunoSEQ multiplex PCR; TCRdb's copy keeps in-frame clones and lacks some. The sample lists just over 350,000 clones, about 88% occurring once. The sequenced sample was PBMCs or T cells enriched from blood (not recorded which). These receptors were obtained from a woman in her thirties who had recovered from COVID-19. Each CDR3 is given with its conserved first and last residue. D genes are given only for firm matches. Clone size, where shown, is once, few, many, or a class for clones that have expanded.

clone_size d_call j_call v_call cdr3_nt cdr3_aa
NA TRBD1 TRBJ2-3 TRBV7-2 TGTGCCAGCAGCCTCCGGGACAGGGCTTCAGATACGCAGTATTTT CASSLRDRASDTQYF
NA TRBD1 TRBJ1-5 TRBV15 TGTGCCACCAGCAGAGGGAATACGGGACAGGGAAGCCAGCCCCAGCATTTT CATSRGNTGQGSQPQHF
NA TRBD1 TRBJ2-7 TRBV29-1 TGCAGCGTTGAAGATCTACAGGGGAAAACCTACGAGCAGTACTTC CSVEDLQGKTYEQYF
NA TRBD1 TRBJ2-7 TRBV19 TGTGCCAGTAGTCAACCGGGACAGGGCCACTACGAGCAGTACTTC CASSQPGQGHYEQYF
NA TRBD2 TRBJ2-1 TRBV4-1 TGCGCCAGCAGCCAGGCACTAGCGGGATACTACAATGAGCAGTTCTTC CASSQALAGYYNEQFF
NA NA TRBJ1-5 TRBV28 TGTGCCAGCAGTTCCCGAAAGACAGGCGACAATCAGCCCCAGCATTTT CASSSRKTGDNQPQHF
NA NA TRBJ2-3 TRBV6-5 TGTGCCAGCAGTTACTCGGGCTCCGATACGCAGTATTTT CASSYSGSDTQYF
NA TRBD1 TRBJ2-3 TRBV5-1 TGCGCCAGCAGCTCAACAGGGGTCCCAGATACGCAGTATTTT CASSSTGVPDTQYF
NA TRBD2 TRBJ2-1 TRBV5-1 TGCGCCAGCACGTGGGGCGGGAGCGCCCGGCCCGAGCAGTTCTTC CASTWGGSARPEQFF
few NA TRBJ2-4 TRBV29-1 TGCAGCGCAGACAAGAAAAACATTCAGTACTTC CSADKKNIQYF
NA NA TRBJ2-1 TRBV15 TGTGCCACCAGCAGAGATAGCGCAGGATTATTGTTCTTC CATSRDSAGLLFF
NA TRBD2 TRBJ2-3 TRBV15 TGTGCCACCAGCACCCGGACTAGTAGCACAGATACGCAGTATTTT CATSTRTSSTDTQYF
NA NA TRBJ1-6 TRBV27 TGTGCCAGCAGTTATAATAATTCACCCCTCCACTTT CASSYNNSPLHF
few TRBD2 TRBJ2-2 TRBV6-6 TGTGCCAGCAGCCGACTAGCGGGAGGGAACACCGGGGAGCTGTTTTTT CASSRLAGGNTGELFF
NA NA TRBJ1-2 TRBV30 TGTGCCTGGGAATTCGGGGATGGCTACACCTTC CAWEFGDGYTF
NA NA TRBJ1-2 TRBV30 TGTGCCCGGGGCCTGGGGCCGGACAATGGCTACACCTTC CARGLGPDNGYTF
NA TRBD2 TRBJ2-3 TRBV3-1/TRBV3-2 TGTGCCAGCAGCCAAGCCTTAGCGGGTGTCACAGATACGCAGTATTTT CASSQALAGVTDTQYF
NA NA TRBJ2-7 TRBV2 TGTGCCAGCAGTGTACAGGGCCCCCCCTACGAGCAGTACTTC CASSVQGPPYEQYF
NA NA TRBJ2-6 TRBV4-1 TGCGCCAGCAGCCCCCGGGAAGGGCCCTCCTCTGGGGCCAACGTCCTGACTTTC CASSPREGPSSGANVLTF
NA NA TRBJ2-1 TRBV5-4 TGTGCCAGCAGCACACAGGGTTCCCCCTACAATGAGCAGTTCTTC CASSTQGSPYNEQFF
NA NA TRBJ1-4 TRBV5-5 TGTGCCAGCAGCTTGTTGACAGTTAATGAAAAACTGTTTTTT CASSLLTVNEKLFF
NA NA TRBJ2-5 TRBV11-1 TGTGCCAGCAGCTTAGACGGACAAGACGGGACCCAGTACTTC CASSLDGQDGTQYF
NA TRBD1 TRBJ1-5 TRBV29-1 TGCAGCGTTGATGGGACAGGAGATAGCAATCAGCCCCAGCATTTT CSVDGTGDSNQPQHF
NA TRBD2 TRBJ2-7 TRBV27 TGTGCCAGCAGGCTCGCGGGAGGGAGCGAGCAGTACTTC CASRLAGGSEQYF
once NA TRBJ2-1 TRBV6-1 TGTGCCAGCAGTGAAGAGCCCTACTACAATGAGCAGTTCTTC CASSEEPYYNEQFF
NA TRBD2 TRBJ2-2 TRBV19 TGTGCCAGTAGGTCGATTTTCGGGGGGTCAAACACCGGGGAGCTGTTTTTT CASRSIFGGSNTGELFF
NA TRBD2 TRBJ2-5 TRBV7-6 TGTGCCAGCAGCTTATTTGGCGGGAGGACCCAAGAGACCCAGTACTTC CASSLFGGRTQETQYF
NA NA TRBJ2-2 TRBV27 TGTGCCAGCAGTTCGGGACTTTTCTCCGGGGAGCTGTTTTTT CASSSGLFSGELFF
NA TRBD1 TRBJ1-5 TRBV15 TGTGCCACCAGCAGTGGCACCGGGACAGGGCGTCAGCCCCAGCATTTT CATSSGTGTGRQPQHF
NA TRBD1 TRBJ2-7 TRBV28 TGTGCCAGCAGGACAGGGTTGTTCTACGAGCAGTACTTC CASRTGLFYEQYF
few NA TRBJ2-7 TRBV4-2 TGTGCCAGCAGCCCCACTCAGGGGTCTGCCTACGAGCAGTACTTC CASSPTQGSAYEQYF
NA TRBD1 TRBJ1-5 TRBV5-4 TGTGCCAGCAGCCTAATGGGACAGGGGGCGGTTGAAGATCAGCCCCAGCATTTT CASSLMGQGAVEDQPQHF
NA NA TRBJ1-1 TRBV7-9 TGTGCCAGCAGCCCCCGGGGGTCGTCAAGAGCTGAAGCTTTCTTT CASSPRGSSRAEAFF
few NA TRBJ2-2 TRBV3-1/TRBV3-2 TGTGCCAGCAGCCAAGCTCCACAGGCCGGGGAGCTGTTTTTT CASSQAPQAGELFF
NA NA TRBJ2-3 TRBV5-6 TGTGCCAGCAGCTTTTATAGCGTCGCCGCTGATACGCAGTATTTT CASSFYSVAADTQYF
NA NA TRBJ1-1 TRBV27 TGTGCCAGCAGCCTCAGGGGAAACACTGAAGCTTTCTTT CASSLRGNTEAFF
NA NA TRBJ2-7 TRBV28 TGTGCCAGCATTTCGGCTAGCTTTGATGAGCAGTACTTC CASISASFDEQYF
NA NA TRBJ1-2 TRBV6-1 TGTGCCAGCAGTGAAGCCGGCAGGGACTATGGCTACACCTTC CASSEAGRDYGYTF
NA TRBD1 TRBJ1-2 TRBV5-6 TGTGCCAGCAGCTCACCAGACCACACAGGGGGTCACTATGGCTACACCTTC CASSSPDHTGGHYGYTF
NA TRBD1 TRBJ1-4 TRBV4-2 TGTGCCAGCAGCCGGAAACAGGGGGAGGATGAAAAACTGTTTTTT CASSRKQGEDEKLFF
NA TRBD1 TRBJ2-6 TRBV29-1 TGCAGCGCTGCAAGCGAGGGGGCCTCTGGGGCCAACGTCCTGACTTTC CSAASEGASGANVLTF
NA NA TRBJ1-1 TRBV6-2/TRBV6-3 TGTGCCAGCAGTTACTCGGCGAACACTGAAGCTTTCTTT CASSYSANTEAFF
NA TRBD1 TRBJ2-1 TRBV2 TGTGCCAGCAGTCGGACAGGGGATGCGAGTGAGCAGTTCTTC CASSRTGDASEQFF
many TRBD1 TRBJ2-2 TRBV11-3 TGTGCCAGCAGCAAGGACAGGGCGAACACCGGGGAGCTGTTTTTT CASSKDRANTGELFF
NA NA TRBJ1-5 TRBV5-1 TGCGCCAGCAGCTTGTTAGCTGGGTCCGGTCAGCCCCAGCATTTT CASSLLAGSGQPQHF
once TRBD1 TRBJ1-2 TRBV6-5 TGTGCCAGCACCAATCCCACAGGGGGCTCCTATGGCTACACCTTC CASTNPTGGSYGYTF
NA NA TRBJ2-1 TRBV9 TGTGCCAGCAGCAGCCTTCGCAATGAGCAGTTCTTC CASSSLRNEQFF
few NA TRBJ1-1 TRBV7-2 TGTGCCAGCAGCTTAGTTGCGGGGTTGAACACTGAAGCTTTCTTT CASSLVAGLNTEAFF
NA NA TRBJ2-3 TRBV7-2 TGTGCCAGCAGCTTAGTTGGCTCCACAGATACGCAGTATTTT CASSLVGSTDTQYF
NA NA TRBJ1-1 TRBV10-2 TGCGCCAGCAGTGAGTTGAGGGTAGTGAACACTGAAGCTTTCTTT CASSELRVVNTEAFF
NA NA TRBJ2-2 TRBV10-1 TGCGCCAGCAGTGGAGGGTACACCGGGGAGCTGTTTTTT CASSGGYTGELFF
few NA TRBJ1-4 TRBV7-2 TGTGCCAGCAGCCTTACCCCCGGGGGGGGTGATGAAAAACTGTTTTTT CASSLTPGGGDEKLFF
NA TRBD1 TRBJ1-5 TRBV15 TGTGCCACCAGCAGAGAGCGGACAGGGAATAGCAATCAGCCCCAGCATTTT CATSRERTGNSNQPQHF
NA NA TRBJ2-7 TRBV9 TGTGCCAGCAGCGTGGGGAGCCCCTCTTTATCCGAGCAGTACTTC CASSVGSPSLSEQYF
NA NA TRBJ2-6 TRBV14 TGTGCCAGCAGCCGAGGGCCGGGACAACTGGCCGGGGCCAACGTCCTGACTTTC CASSRGPGQLAGANVLTF